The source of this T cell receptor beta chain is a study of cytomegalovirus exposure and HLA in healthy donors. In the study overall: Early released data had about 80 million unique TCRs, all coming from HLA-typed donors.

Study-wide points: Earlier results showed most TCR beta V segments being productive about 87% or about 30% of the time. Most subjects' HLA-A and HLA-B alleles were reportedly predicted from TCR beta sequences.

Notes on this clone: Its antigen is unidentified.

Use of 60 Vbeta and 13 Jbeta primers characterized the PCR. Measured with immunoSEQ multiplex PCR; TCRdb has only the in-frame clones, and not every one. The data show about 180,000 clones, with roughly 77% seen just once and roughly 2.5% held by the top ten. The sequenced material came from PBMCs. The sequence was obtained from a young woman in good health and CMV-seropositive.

CDR3 loop: CAGQGSNTIYF. The CDR3 DNA is TGTGCTGGACAGGGAAGTAACACCATATATTTT. The chain joins TRBV10-3 to TRBJ1-3; 8 bases are a match to TRBD1. Germline values: CDR1 ENHRY, CDR2 SYGVKD. The CDR3 length is 11 residues.